This TCR beta chain was observed in a study of blood T cell repertoires in COVID-19. Clones were sequenced by immunoSEQ multiplex PCR, and TCRdb holds only the in-frame ones, with some missing. The repertoire holds 300,000 or so clones, with more than 75% as singletons. With V trimmed by 3 bases and J by 10 bases, 5 bases remained unmatched. Per germline, CDR1 LGHNA and CDR2 YSLEER. This CDR3 contains 14 residues. This sequence was found in a woman in her 30s who had recovered from COVID-19. This rearrangement joins TRBV4-3 to TRBJ2-1, with 11 bases identical to TRBD2. Sequenced: PBMCs or T cells enriched from blood (not recorded which). The CDR3: CASSQLAGGGEQFF. For the CDR3, the DNA is TGCGCCAGCAGCCAGCTAGCGGGGGGTGGGGAGCAGTTCTTC.